This TCR beta chain stems from a study of blood T cell repertoires in COVID-19. Only one count was recorded for this clone. Libraries were prepared by immunoSEQ multiplex PCR; TCRdb keeps only in-frame clonotypes and omits some of them. The repertoire holds fewer than 350,000 clones, with about 85% as singletons. The CDR3 spans 15 residues. CDR1 and CDR2 from the germline V gene are KGHDR and SFDVKD. Between the trimmed V and J ends, which lost 2 bases and 3 bases, there was a span of 12 bases. This TCR was sampled from a woman in her fifties or sixties with active or convalescent COVID-19. The sequenced material came from peripheral blood. This chain links TRBV24-1 with TRBJ1-1, with D possibly being TRBD1 (5 bases). CDR3 sequence reads: CATSDSGAGDTEAFF. The CDR3 region has the DNA TGTGCCACCAGTGATTCCGGAGCGGGGGACACTGAAGCTTTCTTT.